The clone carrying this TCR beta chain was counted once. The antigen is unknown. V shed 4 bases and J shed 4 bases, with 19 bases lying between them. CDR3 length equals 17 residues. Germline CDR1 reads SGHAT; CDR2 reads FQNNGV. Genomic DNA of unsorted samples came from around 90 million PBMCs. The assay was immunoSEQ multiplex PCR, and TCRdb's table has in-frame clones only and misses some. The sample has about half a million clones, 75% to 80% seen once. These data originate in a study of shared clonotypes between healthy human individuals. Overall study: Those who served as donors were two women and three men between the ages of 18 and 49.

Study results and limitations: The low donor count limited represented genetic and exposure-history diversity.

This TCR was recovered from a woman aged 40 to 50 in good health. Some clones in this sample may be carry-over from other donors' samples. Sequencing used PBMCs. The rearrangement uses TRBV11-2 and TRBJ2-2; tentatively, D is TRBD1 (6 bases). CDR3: CASSSLWGRGGTGELFF. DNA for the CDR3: TGTGCCAGCAGCTCACTTTGGGGGCGTGGTGGCACCGGGGAGCTGTTTTTT.